This T cell receptor beta chain was identified in a study of human T cells and chemical hapten exposure. Looking at the study overall: Across samples, TCR yields varied, mostly owing to small differences in pooled library volumes.

Within the library, unique molecular identifiers were attached to each individual cDNA molecule. Original processing methods: Sampled TCR counts reached a median of approximately 100,000 per sample, with values ranging from 23,224 to 690,600. MiXCR, run by TCRdb on the 5' RACE reads, gives a single entry per CDR3 protein. Clone size and V and J calls follow TCRdb, not the original study. The sample gives 110,000 or so distinct CDR3 sequences, approximately 19% of which show up once; approximately 2.6% is in the top ten. Blood, whole and unfractionated, served as the source for total RNA extraction. Unmatched junction bases numbered 9, after V lost 6 bases and J lost 4 bases. The CDR3 loop spans 15 amino acids. Germline assignment: CDR1 MNHEY and CDR2 SVGAGI.

The J gene is TRBJ1-3, the V gene TRBV6-5, with 7 bases aligning to TRBD1. The clonotype was recovered from a human donor in good health. CDR3 region: CASRKTGVGGNTIYF. CDR3 nucleotides: TGTGCCAGCAGGAAAACAGGGGTGGGAGGAAACACCATATATTTT.